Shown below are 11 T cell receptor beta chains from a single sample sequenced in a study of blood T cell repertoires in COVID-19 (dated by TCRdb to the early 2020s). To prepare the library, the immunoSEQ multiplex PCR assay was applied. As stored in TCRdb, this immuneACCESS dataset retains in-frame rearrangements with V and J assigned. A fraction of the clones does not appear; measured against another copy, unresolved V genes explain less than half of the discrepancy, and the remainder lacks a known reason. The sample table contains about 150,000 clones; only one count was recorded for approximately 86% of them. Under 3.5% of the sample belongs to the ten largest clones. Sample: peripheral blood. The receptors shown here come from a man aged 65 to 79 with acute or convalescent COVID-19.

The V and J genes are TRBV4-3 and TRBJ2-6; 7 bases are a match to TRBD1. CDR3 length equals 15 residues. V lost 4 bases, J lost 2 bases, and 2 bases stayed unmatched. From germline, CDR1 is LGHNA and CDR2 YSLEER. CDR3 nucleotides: TGCGCCAGCAGCCCCACAGGGGCTGGGGCCAACGTCCTGACTTTC. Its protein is CASSPTGAGANVLTF.

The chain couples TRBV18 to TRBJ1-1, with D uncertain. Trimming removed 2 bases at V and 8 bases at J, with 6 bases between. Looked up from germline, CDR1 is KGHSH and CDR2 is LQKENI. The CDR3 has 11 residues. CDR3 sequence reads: CASSPIGEAFF. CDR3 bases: TGTGCCAGCTCACCAATCGGGGAAGCTTTCTTT.

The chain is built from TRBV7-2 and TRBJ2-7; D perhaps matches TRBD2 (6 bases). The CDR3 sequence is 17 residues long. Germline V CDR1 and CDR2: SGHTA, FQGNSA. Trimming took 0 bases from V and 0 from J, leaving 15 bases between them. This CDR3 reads CASSLAPVGSSSYEQYF. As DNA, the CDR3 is TGTGCCAGCAGCTTAGCCCCTGTCGGGAGTTCCTCCTACGAGCAGTACTTC.

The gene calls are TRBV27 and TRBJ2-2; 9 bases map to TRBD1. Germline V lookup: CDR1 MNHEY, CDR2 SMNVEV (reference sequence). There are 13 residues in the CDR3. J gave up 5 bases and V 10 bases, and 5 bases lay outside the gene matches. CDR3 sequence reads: CATGTGLTGELFF. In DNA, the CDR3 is TGTGCCACCGGGACAGGGCTGACCGGGGAGCTGTTTTTT.

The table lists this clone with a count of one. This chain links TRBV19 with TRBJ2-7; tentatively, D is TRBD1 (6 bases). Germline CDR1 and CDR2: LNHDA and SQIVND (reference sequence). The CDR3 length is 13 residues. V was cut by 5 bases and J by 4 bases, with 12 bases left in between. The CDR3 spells CASSPGQFYEQYF. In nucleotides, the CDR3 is TGTGCCAGTAGTCCCGGACAGTTTTACGAGCAGTACTTC. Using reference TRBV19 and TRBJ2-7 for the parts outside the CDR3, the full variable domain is DGGITQSPKYLFRKEGQNVTLSCEQNLNHDAMYWYRQDPGQGLRLIYYSQIVNDFQKGDIAEGYSVSREKKESFPLTVTSAQKNPTAFYLCASSPGQFYEQYFGPGTRLTVT.

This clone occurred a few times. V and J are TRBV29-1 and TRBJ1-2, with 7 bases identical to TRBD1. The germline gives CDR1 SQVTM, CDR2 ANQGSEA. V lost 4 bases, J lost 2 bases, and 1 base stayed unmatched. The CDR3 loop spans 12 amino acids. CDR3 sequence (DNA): TGCAGCGTTGGGGACAGCAACTATGGCTACACCTTC. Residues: CSVGDSNYGYTF.

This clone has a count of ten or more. Here the CDR3 DNA reads TGTGCCAGTAAGGGTAGGGAAGGGGAGGGAGGACAGCCCCAGCATTTT. As protein: CASKGREGEGGQPQHF. V is TRBV19 and J is TRBJ1-5; D is possibly TRBD1 (5 bases). The germline V gene has CDR1 LNHDA and CDR2 SQIVND (reference sequence). The CDR3 runs to 16 residues. The V end lost 7 bases, the J end lost 7 bases, and 23 bases lay between the germline ends.

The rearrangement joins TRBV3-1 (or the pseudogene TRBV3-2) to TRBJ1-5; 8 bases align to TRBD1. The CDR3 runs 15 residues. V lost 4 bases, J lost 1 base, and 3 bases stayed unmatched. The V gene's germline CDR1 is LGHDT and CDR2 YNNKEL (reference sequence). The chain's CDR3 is CASSPRTGSNQPQHF. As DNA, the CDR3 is TGTGCCAGCAGCCCCCGGACAGGGAGCAATCAGCCCCAGCATTTT.

Written as DNA, the CDR3 is TGTGCCAGCAGCCACCCTCCACAGGGGGCTTCCTACGAGCAGTACTTC. Amino acids: CASSHPPQGASYEQYF. The chain combines TRBV28 with TRBJ2-7; 9 bases map to TRBD1. The CDR3 is 16 residues long. From germline, CDR1 is MDHEN and CDR2 SYDVKM. V dropped 6 bases and J dropped 1; count of bases not matched to a gene: 10.

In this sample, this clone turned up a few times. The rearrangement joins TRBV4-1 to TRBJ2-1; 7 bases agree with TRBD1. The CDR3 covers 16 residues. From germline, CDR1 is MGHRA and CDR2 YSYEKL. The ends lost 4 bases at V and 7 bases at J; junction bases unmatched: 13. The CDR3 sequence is CASSLFTGTVVNEQFF. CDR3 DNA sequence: TGCGCCAGCAGCCTTTTCACCGGGACAGTGGTAAATGAGCAGTTCTTC.

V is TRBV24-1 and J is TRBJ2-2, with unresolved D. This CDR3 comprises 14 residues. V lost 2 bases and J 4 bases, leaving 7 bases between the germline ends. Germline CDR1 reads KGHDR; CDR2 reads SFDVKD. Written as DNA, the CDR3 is TGTGCCACCAGTGATTCAGTCAGCACCGGGGAGCTGTTTTTT. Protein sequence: CATSDSVSTGELFF.